This TCR beta chain was obtained from a study of glioma-infiltrating T cells after dendritic cell vaccination. Study summary: At biweekly intervals, patients got three intradermal dendritic cell vaccine injections.

PBMC were collected before vaccination, two weeks after the third vaccination, and at progression. Input was 2 to 2.5 ug genomic DNA, or all available if less. TCRdb keeps only in-frame clones here, not all; method: immunoSEQ multiplex PCR. The table lists roughly 82,000 clones, roughly 89% of them singletons, with approximately 3.2% in the top ten. CDR3 length: 16 residues. From germline, CDR1 is SEHNR and CDR2 FQNEAQ (reference sequence). Trimming cost V 1 base and J 6 bases; bases outside gene matches: 6. This chain links TRBV7-9 with TRBJ1-5; 10 nucleotides agree with TRBD1. Sequenced here: blood, sampled before dendritic cell vaccination. The sequence was collected from a human donor with glioblastoma. CDR3 protein: CASSLDLGQGRQPQHF. Written as DNA, the CDR3 is TGTGCCAGCAGCTTAGATCTGGGACAGGGGCGTCAGCCCCAGCATTTT.